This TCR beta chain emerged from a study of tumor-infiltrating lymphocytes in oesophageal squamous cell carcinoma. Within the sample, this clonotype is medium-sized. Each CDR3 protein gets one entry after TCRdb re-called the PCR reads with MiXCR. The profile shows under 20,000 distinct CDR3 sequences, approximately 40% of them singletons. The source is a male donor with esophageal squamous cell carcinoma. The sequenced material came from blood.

The CDR3 DNA follows: TGTGCCAGCAGCTTAGTACCCGGAGTCGGGGAGCTGTTTTTT. Protein: CASSLVPGVGELFF. This chain links TRBV7-2 with TRBJ2-2; D remains ambiguous. V gave up 1 base and J gave up 7 bases, with 10 bases separating them. Germline loops: CDR1 SGHTA, CDR2 FQGNSA. This CDR3 has 14 residues.